A selection of T cell receptor beta chains follows, all from one sample in a study of PD-1 blockade in classical Hodgkin lymphoma. Sequencing used immunoSEQ multiplex PCR; TCRdb keeps in-frame clones, though not all of them. The table has 55,000 to 65,000 clones, more than 80% seen once. The sample here was peripheral blood mononuclear cells (PBMCs), taken at baseline. Every receptor here comes from a human donor with classical Hodgkin lymphoma. Both conserved end residues are part of each CDR3. Fields, in order: J gene, V gene, clone size, CDR3 length, CDR3 protein. The size field is filled for only some rows; it gives once, few, many or a size class.

TRBJ1-3 TRBV2 . 16 CASTAWDGTSGNTIYF
TRBJ2-1 TRBV6-1 . 12 CASPGSYNEQFF
TRBJ1-4 TRBV6-6 . 15 CASSYSVTTNEKLFF
TRBJ2-5 TRBV5-1 . 13 CASSAGVEETQYF
TRBJ2-7 TRBV29-1 . 14 CSGSGSEGPYEQYF
TRBJ2-2 TRBV11-3 . 14 CASRPTDSTGELFF
TRBJ2-7 TRBV7-3 few 13 CASSLEGSSEQYF
TRBJ1-1 TRBV6-1 few 13 CASSSWGNTEAFF
TRBJ1-2 TRBV7-9 . 17 CASSLPPRRGALDGYTF
TRBJ1-2 TRBV15 . 15 CATSTRVSGSYGYTF
TRBJ1-5 TRBV4-1 once 14 CASSPGDGNQPQHF
TRBJ1-3 TRBV2 . 14 CASSVVWYGNTIYF
TRBJ2-7 TRBV19 . 14 CASSQGDISYEQYF
TRBJ1-3 TRBV7-3 once 15 CASSESGGFGNTIYF
TRBJ2-1 TRBV7-9 . 15 CASSSPGQGKNEQFF
TRBJ1-1 TRBV7-3 . 11 CASSSGSEAFF
TRBJ2-7 TRBV4-1 . 13 CASSQESLYEQYF
TRBJ2-7 TRBV6-1 . 14 CASSEQTQSYEQYF
TRBJ2-1 TRBV2 . 16 CASSFLAGGPDNEQFF
TRBJ1-5 TRBV19 . 15 CASSIQGRVDQPQHF
TRBJ1-2 TRBV4-2 . 16 CASSSSTIGTEYGYTF
TRBJ2-7 TRBV5-1 once 17 CASSLPKPLGQSYEQYF
TRBJ2-5 TRBV5-1 . 16 CASSFAPLAVQETQYF
TRBJ2-2 TRBV5-1 . 17 CASRFSGGSLGTGELFF
TRBJ1-2 TRBV5-4 once 17 CASRTGRAGLKGYGYTF
TRBJ2-5 TRBV6-5 . 14 CASSYRFPQETQYF
TRBJ2-5 TRBV6-5 . 13 CASSEQGLGGQYF
TRBJ2-1 TRBV6-1 . 19 CASSDQLQRQALIYNEQFF
TRBJ2-3 TRBV10-1 . 13 CASSEIGTDTQYF
TRBJ2-5 TRBV6-5 . 13 CASNPPGRETQYF
TRBJ2-1 TRBV12-5 . 19 CASGLDLWLYSSSYNEQFF
TRBJ2-5 TRBV6-5 . 13 CASSYTGKETQYF
TRBJ1-5 TRBV6-5 . 13 CASSEARSQPQHF
TRBJ2-4 TRBV5-6 . 14 CASSSALAKNIQYF
TRBJ2-1 TRBV27 once 14 CASSSLPGEYEQFF
TRBJ1-1 TRBV11-1 . 12 CASSTWNTEAFF
TRBJ2-1 TRBV28 . 18 CASSPRDRGSHSYNEQFF